Presented here are 5 T cell receptor beta chains from one specimen sequenced in a study of T-cell reconstitution after alpha-beta-depleted transplantation in children. Unique molecular identifiers featured in how the TCRbeta library was prepared. TCRdb recomputed calls from the PCR reads with MiXCR, one row per CDR3 protein. The repertoire includes around 450,000 distinct CDR3 sequences, 10% to 13% of them detected once, and just over 2% sits in the top ten. Sequencing was performed on PBMCs, taken before TCRalphabeta/CD19-depleted stem cell transplant. These receptors all come from a child aged 2-9 years with inherited bone marrow failure, due to receive a stem cell transplant.

This clonotype was seen many times. This chain links TRBV28 with TRBJ2-1, with 7 bases aligning to TRBD1. The CDR3 is 16 residues long. Losses at the gene ends were 6 bases for V and 3 bases for J; bases not matched to a gene: 11. CDR1 MDHEN and CDR2 SYDVKM come from the germline V gene. In DNA form, the CDR3 reads TGTGCCAGCAGGCCGGGACAGTCCTATAACTACAATGAGCAGTTCTTC. Translated: CASRPGQSYNYNEQFF. Using reference TRBV28 and TRBJ2-1 for the parts outside the CDR3, the full variable domain is DVKVTQSSRYLVKRTGEKVFLECVQDMDHENMFWYRQDPGLGLRLIYFSYDVKMKEKGDIPEGYSVSREKKERFSLILESASTNQTSMYLCASRPGQSYNYNEQFFGPGTRLTVL.

This clonotype has more than one count but fewer than ten. The chain joins TRBV5-1 to TRBJ2-1; D is ambiguous. Germline-derived CDR1 and CDR2 are SGHRS and YFSETQ. V gave up 3 bases and J gave up 3 bases, with 10 bases separating them. The CDR3 has 14 residues. The CDR3 nucleotides are TGCGCCAGCAGCTCGGAGATTTACTACAATGAGCAGTTCTTC. This gives the protein CASSSEIYYNEQFF.

The table lists this clonotype with many counts. V usage is TRBV27 and J usage is TRBJ2-7; D is unclear. Trimming pared 1 base from V and 1 base from J, leaving 8 bases between. The CDR3 has 14 residues. The germline V gene has CDR1 MNHEY and CDR2 SMNVEV (reference sequence). CDR3 DNA: TGTGCCAGCAGTTTATTCATCGATTCCTACGAGCAGTACTTC. Translating gives CASSLFIDSYEQYF.

This clonotype was observed many times. The chain links TRBV2 to TRBJ1-4; D perhaps matches TRBD1 (6 bases). Germline assignment: CDR1 SNHLY and CDR2 FYNNEI. V lost 7 bases and J 7 bases, leaving 19 bases between the germline ends. This CDR3 contains 15 residues. The CDR3: CASTAIVGGGEKLFF. CDR3 in DNA: TGTGCCAGCACCGCCATCGTGGGAGGGGGTGAAAAACTGTTTTTT.

On this clonotype itself: Being one base from a much bigger clone, this may be a read error. The J gene is TRBJ2-3, the V gene TRBV10-3, with D possibly being TRBD2 (5 bases). The CDR3 is 16 residues long. Germline lookup yields CDR1 ENHRY and CDR2 SYGVKD. CDR3 sequence: CAITDWLAGSTHTQYF. DNA of the CDR3: TGTGCCATCACCGACTGGCTAGCCGGTAGCACACATACGCAGTATTTT.